The 20 T cell receptor beta chains presented below share a single source sample, sequenced in a study of blood T cell repertoires in COVID-19. Clones were sequenced by immunoSEQ multiplex PCR, and TCRdb holds only the in-frame ones, with some missing. The sample holds 310,000 or so clones; 86% are singletons and the top ten take about 1.9%. Sequencing input: peripheral blood. The source of these receptors is a woman in her 30s who had recovered from COVID-19.

The chain links TRBV15 to TRBJ2-6, with a weak D call TRBD2 (6 bases). Trimming left V 0 bases short and J 4 bases short, with 10 bases between. Germline V CDR1 and CDR2: LNHNV, YYDKDF (reference sequence). The CDR3 is 16 amino acids. The CDR3: CATSREEGNGANVLTF. The DNA of the CDR3 is TGTGCCACCAGCAGAGAGGAGGGGAACGGGGCCAACGTCCTGACTTTC.

V and J are TRBV27 and TRBJ2-1; 8 nucleotides match TRBD1. The CDR3 covers 15 residues. CDR1 is MNHEY, CDR2 SMNVEV, per germline (reference sequence). With 4 bases clipped from V and 2 bases from J, the junction kept 4 bases outside the gene matches. The CDR3 loop reads CASSSLDRAYNEQFF. CDR3 sequence (DNA): TGTGCCAGCAGTTCCCTGGACAGGGCCTACAATGAGCAGTTCTTC.

The chain joins TRBV11-3 to TRBJ2-5, with a possible D match to TRBD2 (6 bases). Germline values: CDR1 SGHNT, CDR2 YENEEA. The CDR3 extends over 13 amino acids. V was trimmed by 0 bases and J by 4 bases, leaving 6 bases between them. The CDR3 region has the DNA TGTGCCAGCAGCTTAGAGGGGGGAGAGACCCAGTACTTC. Residues: CASSLEGGETQYF.

This clone occurred once. V gene TRBV18 combines with J gene TRBJ2-4; TRBD2 agrees at 13 bases. In germline, CDR1 is KGHSH, CDR2 LQKENI. V shed 6 bases, J shed 7 bases, and the junction held 9 bases outside the gene matches. This CDR3 region has 16 residues. CDR3 sequence: CASSGTSGTTGNIQYF. The CDR3 nucleotides are TGTGCCAGCTCCGGGACTAGCGGGACGACGGGGAACATTCAGTACTTC.

This chain connects TRBV7-2 to TRBJ1-6, with D hard to call. The V gene's germline CDR1 is SGHTA and CDR2 FQGNSA. CDR3 size: 13 residues. V shed 6 bases and J shed 6 bases, with 9 bases lying between them. The CDR3 coding sequence is TGTGCCAGCAGTGCCGGTTTTAATTCACCCCTCCACTTT. Its protein product is CASSAGFNSPLHF.

This clone was seen just once. This chain connects TRBV19 to TRBJ1-1; weak D call: TRBD1 (5 bases). Germline assignment: CDR1 LNHDA and CDR2 SQIVND (reference sequence). V was clipped by 5 bases and J by 5 bases, with 12 bases between them. The CDR3 extends over 13 amino acids. CDR3 residues: CASSPYQGTEAFF. In DNA, the CDR3 is TGTGCCAGTAGTCCATATCAGGGAACTGAAGCTTTCTTT.

The V call is TRBV29-1, the J call TRBJ2-1; 8 nucleotides align to TRBD2. Trimming cost V 7 bases and J 2 bases; bases outside gene matches: 10. CDR1 is SQVTM and CDR2 is ANQGSEA in the germline V gene. CDR3 length: 15 amino acids. This CDR3 is CSADGLAQTYNEQFF. The CDR3 coding sequence is TGCAGCGCCGATGGACTAGCCCAAACCTACAATGAGCAGTTCTTC.

The CDR3 nucleotides are TGTGCCAGCAGCCTAGATCTCCGGGACACTGAAGCTTTCTTT. It encodes CASSLDLRDTEAFF. The gene calls are TRBV5-6 and TRBJ1-1; no definite D call. V lost 4 bases to trimming and J lost 3 bases, with 13 bases between them. The CDR3 is 14 residues long. Germline V CDR1 and CDR2: SGHDT, YYEEEE. The full variable domain, its missing parts supplied by reference TRBV5-6 and TRBJ1-1, is DAGVTQSPTHLIKTRGQQVTLRCSPKSGHDTVSWYQQALGQGPQFIFQYYEEEERQRGNFPDRFSGHQFPNYSSELNVNALLLGDSALYLCASSLDLRDTEAFFGQGTRLTVV.

A single count supports this clone. J is TRBJ2-2 and V is TRBV3-1 (or the pseudogene TRBV3-2); D is undetermined. The germline V gene has CDR1 LGHDT and CDR2 YNNKEL (reference sequence). This CDR3 has 16 amino acids. Deletions cut 0 bases from V and 1 base from J, with 9 bases between. CDR3 DNA: TGTGCCAGCAGCCAAGAAAGGCGGCAGAACACCGGGGAGCTGTTTTTT. Its translation is CASSQERRQNTGELFF.

The chain uses TRBV5-6 and TRBJ1-2; TRBD1 matches at 8 bases. CDR3 length: 15 amino acids. Germline CDR1 reads SGHDT; CDR2 reads YYEEEE. After removal of 1 base from V and 7 bases from J, the junction contained 9 bases not matched to a gene. CDR3 DNA: TGTGCCAGCAGCTTGAGGCTGACAGGGGTGGGTGGCTACACCTTC. This sequence encodes CASSLRLTGVGGYTF.

The rearrangement links TRBV11-2 to TRBJ2-7; no clear D gene. CDR3 size: 15 residues. Trimming shortened V by 3 bases and J by 0 bases, and 12 bases separated the two germline ends. The germline V gene encodes CDR1 SGHAT and CDR2 FQNNGV. CDR3 sequence (DNA): TGTGCCAGCAGCTTCCAACCCTCCAGCTCCTACGAGCAGTACTTC. Protein: CASSFQPSSSYEQYF.

Only a few counts were recorded for this clone. The chain couples TRBV4-2 to TRBJ2-7; a weak D match, TRBD1 (5 bases). Germline loops: CDR1 LGHNA, CDR2 YNFKEQ. The CDR3 totals 12 residues. V lost 8 bases to trimming and J lost 5 bases, with 13 bases between them. CDR3 sequence reads: CASRRDLHEQYF. CDR3 nucleotide sequence: TGTGCCAGCCGCAGGGATCTGCACGAGCAGTACTTC.

The chain employs TRBV5-6 and TRBJ2-7; D is ambiguous. This CDR3 spans 11 amino acids. Germline V gene lookup returns CDR1 SGHDT and CDR2 YYEEEE. V was cut by 2 bases and J by 5 bases, with 5 bases left in between. The chain's CDR3 is CASSLQNEQYF. The CDR3 region has the DNA TGTGCCAGCAGCTTACAGAACGAGCAGTACTTC.

This rearrangement joins TRBV6-5 to TRBJ1-2; D not certain. This CDR3 region has 14 residues. Germline CDR1 is MNHEY and CDR2 is SVGAGI. V was trimmed by 7 bases and J by 3 bases, leaving 15 bases between them. The CDR3 sequence is CASTRSGIHYGYTF. CDR3 nucleotides: TGTGCCAGCACCAGGTCGGGGATACACTATGGCTACACCTTC.

This clone has more than one count but fewer than ten. V is TRBV3-1 (or the pseudogene TRBV3-2) and J is TRBJ1-2; 7 bases line up with TRBD1. With 4 bases clipped from V and 4 bases from J, the junction kept 6 bases outside the gene matches. This CDR3 is built from 14 residues. Germline CDR1 is LGHDT and CDR2 is YNNKEL (reference sequence). This chain's CDR3 is CASSPRQGSYGYTF. CDR3 DNA: TGTGCCAGCAGCCCAAGACAGGGAAGCTATGGCTACACCTTC.

This clone was seen a few times. V usage is TRBV7-9 and J usage is TRBJ1-3; D not certain. Germline CDR1 is SEHNR and CDR2 is FQNEAQ (reference sequence). The CDR3 covers 15 residues. Trimming shortened V by 2 bases and J by 0 bases, and 8 bases separated the two germline ends. Here the CDR3 reads CASSLSYSSGNTIYF. The CDR3 DNA sequence: TGTGCCAGCAGCTTAAGCTACAGCTCTGGAAACACCATATATTTT.

This chain uses TRBV5-1 with TRBJ1-1, with 9 bases matching TRBD1. V lost 0 bases and J lost 0; bases outside the gene matches: 3. This CDR3 has 16 residues. Looked up from germline, CDR1 is SGHRS and CDR2 is YFSETQ. The DNA for the CDR3 is TGCGCCAGCAGCTTGGAGACAGGGGGTTTGAACACTGAAGCTTTCTTT. This sequence encodes CASSLETGGLNTEAFF.

This chain connects TRBV12-3 or TRBV12-4 to TRBJ1-5; D is ambiguous. CDR3 size: 12 residues. Trimming took 3 bases from V and 8 from J, leaving 8 bases between them. The CDR3 spells CASSFIGEPQHF. The CDR3 region has the DNA TGTGCCAGCAGTTTTATCGGGGAGCCCCAGCATTTT.

This clone was recorded a few times. The chain is built from TRBV3-1 (or the pseudogene TRBV3-2) and TRBJ1-6; 8 nucleotides align to TRBD1. CDR3 length: 13 amino acids. In germline, CDR1 is LGHDT, CDR2 YNNKEL (reference sequence). The J segment lost 10 bases and the V segment lost 4 bases, leaving 3 bases of the junction unmatched. As DNA, the CDR3 is TGTGCCAGCAGCCCGGACAGGGACTCACCCCTCCACTTT. Residues: CASSPDRDSPLHF.

The chain recombines TRBV3-1 (or the pseudogene TRBV3-2) with TRBJ1-2; TRBD1 is a possible D gene (5 bases). CDR3 length: 18 amino acids. Trimming removed 0 bases from V and 3 bases from J, with 20 bases in between. Germline V gene data show CDR1 as LGHDT and CDR2 as YNNKEL (reference sequence). DNA for the CDR3: TGTGCCAGCAGCCAAGATGGGCTACTCAGGGAAGGCGACTATGGCTACACCTTC. Translating gives CASSQDGLLREGDYGYTF.